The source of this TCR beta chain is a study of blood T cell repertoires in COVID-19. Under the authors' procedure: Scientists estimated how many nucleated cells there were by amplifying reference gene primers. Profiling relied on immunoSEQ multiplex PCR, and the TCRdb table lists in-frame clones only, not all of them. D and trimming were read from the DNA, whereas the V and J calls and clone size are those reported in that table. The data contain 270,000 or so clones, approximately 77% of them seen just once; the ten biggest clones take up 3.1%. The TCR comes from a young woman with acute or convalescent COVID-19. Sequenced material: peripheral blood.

CDR3 sequence: CASSYRGTGANVLTF. CDR3 coding DNA: TGTGCCAGCAGTTACAGGGGCACTGGGGCCAACGTCCTGACTTTC. This chain joins TRBV6-2 or TRBV6-3 and TRBJ2-6, with TRBD1 as a possible D gene (5 bases). V was shortened by 2 bases and J by 2 bases, with 7 bases between the two germline ends. Germline CDR1 and CDR2: MNHEY and SVGEGT. The CDR3 loop spans 15 amino acids.